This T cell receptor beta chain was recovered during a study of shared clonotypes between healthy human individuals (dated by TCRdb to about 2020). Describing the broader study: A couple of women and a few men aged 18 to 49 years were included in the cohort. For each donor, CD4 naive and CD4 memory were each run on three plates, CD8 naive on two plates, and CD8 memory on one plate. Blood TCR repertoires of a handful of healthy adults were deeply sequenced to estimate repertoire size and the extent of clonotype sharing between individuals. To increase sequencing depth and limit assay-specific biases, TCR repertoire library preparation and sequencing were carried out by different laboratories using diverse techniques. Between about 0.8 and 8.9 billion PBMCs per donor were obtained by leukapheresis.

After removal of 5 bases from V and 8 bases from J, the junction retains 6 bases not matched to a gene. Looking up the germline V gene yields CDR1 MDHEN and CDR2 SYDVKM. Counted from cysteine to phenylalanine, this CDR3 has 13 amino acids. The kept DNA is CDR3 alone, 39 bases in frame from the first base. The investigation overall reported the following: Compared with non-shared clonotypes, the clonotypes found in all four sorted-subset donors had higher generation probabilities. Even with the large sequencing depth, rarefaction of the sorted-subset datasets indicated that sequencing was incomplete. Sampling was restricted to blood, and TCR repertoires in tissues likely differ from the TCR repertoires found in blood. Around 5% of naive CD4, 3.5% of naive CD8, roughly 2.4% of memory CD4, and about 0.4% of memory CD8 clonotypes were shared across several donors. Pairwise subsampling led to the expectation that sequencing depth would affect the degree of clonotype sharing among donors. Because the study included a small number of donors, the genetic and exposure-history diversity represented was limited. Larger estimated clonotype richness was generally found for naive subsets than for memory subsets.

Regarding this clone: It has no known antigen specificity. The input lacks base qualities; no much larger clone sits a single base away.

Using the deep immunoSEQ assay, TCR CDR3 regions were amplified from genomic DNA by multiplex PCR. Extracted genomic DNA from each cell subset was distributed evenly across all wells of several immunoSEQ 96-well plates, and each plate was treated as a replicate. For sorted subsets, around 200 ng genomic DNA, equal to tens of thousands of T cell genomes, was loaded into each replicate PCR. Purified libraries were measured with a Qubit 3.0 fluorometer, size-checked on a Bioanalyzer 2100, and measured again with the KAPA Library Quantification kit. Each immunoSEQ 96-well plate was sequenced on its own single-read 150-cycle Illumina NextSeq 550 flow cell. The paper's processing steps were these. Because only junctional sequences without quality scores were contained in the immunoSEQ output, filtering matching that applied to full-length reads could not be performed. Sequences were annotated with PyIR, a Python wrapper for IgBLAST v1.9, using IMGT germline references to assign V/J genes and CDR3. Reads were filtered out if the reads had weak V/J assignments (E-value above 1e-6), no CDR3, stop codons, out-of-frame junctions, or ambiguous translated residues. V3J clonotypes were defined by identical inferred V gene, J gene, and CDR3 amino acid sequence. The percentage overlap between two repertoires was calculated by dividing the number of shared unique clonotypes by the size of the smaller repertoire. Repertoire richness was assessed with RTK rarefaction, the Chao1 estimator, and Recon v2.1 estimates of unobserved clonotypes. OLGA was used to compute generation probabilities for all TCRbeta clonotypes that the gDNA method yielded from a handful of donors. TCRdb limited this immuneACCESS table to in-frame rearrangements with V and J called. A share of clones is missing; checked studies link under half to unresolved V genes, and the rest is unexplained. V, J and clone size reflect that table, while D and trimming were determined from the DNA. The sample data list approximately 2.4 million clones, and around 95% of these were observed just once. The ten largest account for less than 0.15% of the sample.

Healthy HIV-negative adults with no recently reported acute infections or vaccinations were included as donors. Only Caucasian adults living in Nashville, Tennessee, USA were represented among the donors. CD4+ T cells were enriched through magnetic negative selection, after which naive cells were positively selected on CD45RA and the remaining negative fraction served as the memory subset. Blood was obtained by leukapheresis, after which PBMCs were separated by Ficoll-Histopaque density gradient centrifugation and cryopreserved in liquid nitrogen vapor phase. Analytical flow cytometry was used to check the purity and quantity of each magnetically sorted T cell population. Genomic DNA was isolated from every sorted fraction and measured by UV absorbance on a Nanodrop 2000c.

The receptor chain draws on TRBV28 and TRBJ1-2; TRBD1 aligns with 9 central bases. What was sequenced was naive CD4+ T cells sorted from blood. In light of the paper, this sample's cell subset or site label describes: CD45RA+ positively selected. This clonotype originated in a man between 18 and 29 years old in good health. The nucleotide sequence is TGTGCCAGCAGTGTACAGGGGGCGCGAGGCTACACCTTC. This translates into CASSVQGARGYTF.